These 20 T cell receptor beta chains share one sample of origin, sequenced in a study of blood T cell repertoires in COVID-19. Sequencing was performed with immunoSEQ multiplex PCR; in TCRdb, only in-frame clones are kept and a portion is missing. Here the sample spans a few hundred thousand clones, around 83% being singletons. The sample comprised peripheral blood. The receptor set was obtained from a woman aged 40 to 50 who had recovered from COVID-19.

The CDR3: CATSDRGLADTQYF. As DNA, the CDR3 is TGTGCCACCAGTGATAGGGGGCTTGCAGATACGCAGTATTTT. The rearrangement links TRBV24-1 to TRBJ2-3, with TRBD1 matching over 7 bases. V shed 3 bases, J shed 4 bases, and the junction held 3 bases outside the gene matches. This CDR3 region has 14 residues. The germline V gene has CDR1 KGHDR and CDR2 SFDVKD.

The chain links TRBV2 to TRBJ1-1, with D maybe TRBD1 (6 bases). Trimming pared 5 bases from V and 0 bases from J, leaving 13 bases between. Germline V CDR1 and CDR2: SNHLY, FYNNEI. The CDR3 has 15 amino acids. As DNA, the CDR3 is TGTGCCAGCAGTTATCTCACAGGGATGAACACTGAAGCTTTCTTT. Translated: CASSYLTGMNTEAFF.

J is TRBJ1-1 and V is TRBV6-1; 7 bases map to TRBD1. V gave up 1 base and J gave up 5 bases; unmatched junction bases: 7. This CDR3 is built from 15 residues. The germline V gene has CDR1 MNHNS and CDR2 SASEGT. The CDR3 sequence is CASSEVQQGKTEAFF. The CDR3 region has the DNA TGTGCCAGCAGTGAAGTCCAACAGGGGAAGACTGAAGCTTTCTTT.

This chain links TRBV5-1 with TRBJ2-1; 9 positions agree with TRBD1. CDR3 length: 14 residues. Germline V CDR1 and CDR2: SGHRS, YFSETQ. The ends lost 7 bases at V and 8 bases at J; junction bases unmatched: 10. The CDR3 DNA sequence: TGCGCCAGCCAAAGGACAGGGGCTTTGGATGAGCAGTTCTTC. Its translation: CASQRTGALDEQFF.

DNA of the CDR3: TGTGCCAGCAGGCGGGACAGGGGATACAATGAGCAGTTCTTC. It translates to CASRRDRGYNEQFF. The V gene is TRBV2, the J gene TRBJ2-1, with TRBD1 matching 10 bases. This CDR3 comprises 14 residues. The V gene's germline CDR1 is SNHLY and CDR2 FYNNEI. V shed 6 bases and J 4 bases; nucleotides not matched to a gene: 3.

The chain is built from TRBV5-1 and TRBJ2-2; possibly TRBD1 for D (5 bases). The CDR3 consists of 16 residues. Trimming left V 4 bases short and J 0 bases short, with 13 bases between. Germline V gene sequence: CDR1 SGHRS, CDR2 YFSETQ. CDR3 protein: CASSRKTETNTGELFF. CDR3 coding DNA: TGCGCCAGCAGCCGAAAGACAGAGACGAACACCGGGGAGCTGTTTTTT. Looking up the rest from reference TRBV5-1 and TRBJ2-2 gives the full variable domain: KAGVTQTPRYLIKTRGQQVTLSCSPISGHRSVSWYQQTPGQGLQFLFEYFSETQRNKGNFPGRFSGRQFSNSRSEMNVSTLELGDSALYLCASSRKTETNTGELFFGEGSRLTVL.

The CDR3 sequence: CASSKGGLAGFYEQYF. The CDR3 DNA sequence: TGTGCCAGCTCGAAGGGGGGACTAGCGGGGTTCTACGAGCAGTACTTC. The rearrangement uses TRBV28 and TRBJ2-7, with TRBD2 matching over 13 bases. The CDR3 extends over 16 amino acids. Germline CDR1 is MDHEN and CDR2 is SYDVKM. Trimming cost V 8 bases and J 3 bases; bases outside gene matches: 10.

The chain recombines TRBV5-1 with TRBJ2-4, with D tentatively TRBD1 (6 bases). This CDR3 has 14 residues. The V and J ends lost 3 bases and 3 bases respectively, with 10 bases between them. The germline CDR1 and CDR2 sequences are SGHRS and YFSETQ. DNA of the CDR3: TGCGCCAGCAGCTCAGGGGTGGGCAAAAACATTCAGTACTTC. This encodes CASSSGVGKNIQYF.

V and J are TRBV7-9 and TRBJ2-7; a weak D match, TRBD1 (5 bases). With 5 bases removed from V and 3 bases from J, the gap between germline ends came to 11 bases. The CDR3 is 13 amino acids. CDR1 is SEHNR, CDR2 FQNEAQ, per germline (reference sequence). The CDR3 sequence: CASSQRQSYEQYF. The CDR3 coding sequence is TGTGCCAGCAGCCAGAGACAGAGCTACGAGCAGTACTTC.

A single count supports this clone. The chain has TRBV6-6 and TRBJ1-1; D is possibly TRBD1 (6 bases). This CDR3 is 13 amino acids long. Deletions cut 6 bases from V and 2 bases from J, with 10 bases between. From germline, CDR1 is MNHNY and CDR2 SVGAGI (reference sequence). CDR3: CASRSQGNTEAFF. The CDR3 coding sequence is TGTGCCAGCAGATCACAGGGAAACACTGAAGCTTTCTTT.

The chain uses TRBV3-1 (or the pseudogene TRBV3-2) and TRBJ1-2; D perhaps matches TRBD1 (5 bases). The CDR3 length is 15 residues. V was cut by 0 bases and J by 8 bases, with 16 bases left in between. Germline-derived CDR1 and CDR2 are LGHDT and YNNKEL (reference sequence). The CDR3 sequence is CASSQDTIFQGGYTF. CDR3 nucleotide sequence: TGTGCCAGCAGCCAAGATACGATTTTCCAGGGAGGCTACACCTTC.

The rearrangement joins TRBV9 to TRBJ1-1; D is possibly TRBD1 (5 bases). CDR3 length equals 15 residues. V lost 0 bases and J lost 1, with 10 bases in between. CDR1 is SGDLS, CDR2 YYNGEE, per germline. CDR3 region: CASSVATGQNTEAFF. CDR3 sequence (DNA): TGTGCCAGCAGCGTAGCTACCGGACAGAACACTGAAGCTTTCTTT. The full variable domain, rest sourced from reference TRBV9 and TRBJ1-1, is DSGVTQTPKHLITATGQRVTLRCSPRSGDLSVYWYQQSLDQGLQFLIQYYNGEERAKGNILERFSAQQFPDLHSELNLSSLELGDSALYFCASSVATGQNTEAFFGQGTRLTVV.

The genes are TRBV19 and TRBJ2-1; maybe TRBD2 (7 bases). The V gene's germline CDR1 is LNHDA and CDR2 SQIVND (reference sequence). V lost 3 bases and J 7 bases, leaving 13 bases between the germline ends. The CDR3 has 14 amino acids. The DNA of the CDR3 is TGTGCCAGTAGTATTTCCGGGGGGACAAATGAGCAGTTCTTC. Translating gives CASSISGGTNEQFF. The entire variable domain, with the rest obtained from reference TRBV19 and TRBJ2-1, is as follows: DGGITQSPKYLFRKEGQNVTLSCEQNLNHDAMYWYRQDPGQGLRLIYYSQIVNDFQKGDIAEGYSVSREKKESFPLTVTSAQKNPTAFYLCASSISGGTNEQFFGPGTRLTVL.

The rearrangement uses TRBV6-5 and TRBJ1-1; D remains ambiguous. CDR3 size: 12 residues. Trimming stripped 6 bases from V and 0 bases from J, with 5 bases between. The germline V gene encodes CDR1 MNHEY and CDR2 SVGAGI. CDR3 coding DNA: TGTGCCAGCAGGACTGTGAACACTGAAGCTTTCTTT. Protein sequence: CASRTVNTEAFF.

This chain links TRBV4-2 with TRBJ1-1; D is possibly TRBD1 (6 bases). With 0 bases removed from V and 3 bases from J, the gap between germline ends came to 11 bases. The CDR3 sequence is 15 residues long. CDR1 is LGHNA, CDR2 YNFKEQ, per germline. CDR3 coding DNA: TGTGCCAGCAGCCAAGAGGGAGGGGGAGACACTGAAGCTTTCTTT. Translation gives CASSQEGGGDTEAFF.

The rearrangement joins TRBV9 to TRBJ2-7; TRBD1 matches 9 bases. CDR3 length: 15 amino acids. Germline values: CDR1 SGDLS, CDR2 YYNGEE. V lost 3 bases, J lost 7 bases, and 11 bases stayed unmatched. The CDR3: CASSGPDRGQQEQYF. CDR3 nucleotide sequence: TGTGCCAGCAGCGGCCCGGACAGGGGACAACAAGAGCAGTACTTC.

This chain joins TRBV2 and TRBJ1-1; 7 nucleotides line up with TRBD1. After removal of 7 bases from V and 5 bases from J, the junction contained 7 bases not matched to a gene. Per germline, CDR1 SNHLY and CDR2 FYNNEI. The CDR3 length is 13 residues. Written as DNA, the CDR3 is TGTGCCAGCAATCAACAGGGGACGACTGAAGCTTTCTTT. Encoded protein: CASNQQGTTEAFF.

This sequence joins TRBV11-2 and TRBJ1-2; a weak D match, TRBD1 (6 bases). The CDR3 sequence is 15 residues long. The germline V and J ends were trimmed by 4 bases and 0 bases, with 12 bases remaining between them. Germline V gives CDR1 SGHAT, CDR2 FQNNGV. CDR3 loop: CASSSYRVPNYGYTF. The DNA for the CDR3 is TGTGCCAGCAGCTCCTACAGGGTTCCTAACTATGGCTACACCTTC.

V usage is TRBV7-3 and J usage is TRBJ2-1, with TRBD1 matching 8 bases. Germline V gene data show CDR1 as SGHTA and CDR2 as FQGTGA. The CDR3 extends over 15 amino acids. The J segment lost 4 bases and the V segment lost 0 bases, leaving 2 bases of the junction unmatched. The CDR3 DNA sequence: TGTGCCAGCAGCTTAACAGGGACAGGTTACAATGAGCAGTTCTTC. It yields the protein CASSLTGTGYNEQFF.

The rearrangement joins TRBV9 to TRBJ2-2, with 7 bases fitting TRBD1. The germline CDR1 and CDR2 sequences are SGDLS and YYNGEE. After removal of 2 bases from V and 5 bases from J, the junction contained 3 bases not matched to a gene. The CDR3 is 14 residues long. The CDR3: CASSVGQPTGELFF. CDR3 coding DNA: TGTGCCAGCAGCGTGGGACAGCCTACCGGGGAGCTGTTTTTT.